This T cell receptor (beta chain) comes out of a study of T-cell memory formation after mild COVID-19. One entry per CDR3 protein, called by TCRdb with MiXCR from the 5' RACE reads. The repertoire has roughly 370,000 distinct CDR3 sequences, roughly 15% of them found once; the top ten carry roughly a fifth. This clonotype has only a few counts. V lost 6 bases to trimming and J lost 3 bases; unmatched junction nucleotides: 3. Per the germline V gene, CDR1 is SQVTM and CDR2 is ANQGSEA. The length of the CDR3 is 13 residues. J is TRBJ2-1 and V is TRBV29-1; TRBD2 aligns across 9 bases. The clonotype was recovered from a man in his late teens or twenties who had mild COVID-19 (a few samples of this study predate the infection). Cell type and time point are not known. Sequencing was performed on PBMCs or a T cell subset sorted from them (not recorded which). The CDR3 sequence is CSVGSGGYNEQFF. Here the CDR3 DNA reads TGCAGCGTAGGTAGCGGGGGCTACAATGAGCAGTTCTTC.